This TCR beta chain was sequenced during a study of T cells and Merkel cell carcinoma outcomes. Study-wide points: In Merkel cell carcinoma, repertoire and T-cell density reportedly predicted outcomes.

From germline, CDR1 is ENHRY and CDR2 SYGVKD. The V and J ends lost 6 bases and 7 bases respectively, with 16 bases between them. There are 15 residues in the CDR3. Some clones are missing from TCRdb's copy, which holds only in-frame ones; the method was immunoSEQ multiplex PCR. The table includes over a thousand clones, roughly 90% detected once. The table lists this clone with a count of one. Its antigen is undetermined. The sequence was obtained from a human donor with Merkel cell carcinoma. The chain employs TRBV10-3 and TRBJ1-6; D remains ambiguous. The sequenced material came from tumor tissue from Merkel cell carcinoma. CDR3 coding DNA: TGTGCCATCAGACCGGAGGGTGGATCAAATTCACCCCTCCACTTT. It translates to CAIRPEGGSNSPLHF.